This T cell receptor (beta chain) is drawn from a study of T cell repertoires in cytomegalovirus infection. Study details: TCR beta signatures that were public indicated CMV infection and matching HLA type. Regarding the study as a whole: The study identified carriers of CMV plus the relevant HLA from cumulative public TCR beta family frequency. What dominated the ex vivo response were HLA-C-restricted CMV-specific TCR beta clonotypes.

TCRdb used MiXCR to reprocess the reads, holding one entry per CDR3 protein. The table includes 490,000 or so distinct CDR3 sequences, approximately 10% detected once. This clonotype was detected a few times. Its antigen is still unknown. The CDR3 is 15 residues long. Germline loops: CDR1 LGHDT, CDR2 YNNKEL (reference sequence). Trimming stripped 4 bases from V and 4 bases from J, with 13 bases between. Sequencing was carried out using PBMCs. This sequence originates from a human donor in good health (CMV status not recorded). Some clones in this sample may be carry-over from other donors' samples. This chain uses TRBV3-1 with TRBJ2-2; D is perhaps TRBD1 or TRBD2 (5 bases each). As DNA, the CDR3 is TGTGCCAGCAGCCCCGCGTTTGGGACCACCGGGGAGCTGTTTTTT. Translation: CASSPAFGTTGELFF. Looking up the rest from reference TRBV3-1 and TRBJ2-2 gives the full variable domain: DTAVSQTPKYLVTQMGNDKSIKCEQNLGHDTMYWYKQDSKKFLKIMFSYNNKELIINETVPNRFSPKSPDKAHLNLHINSLELGDSAVYFCASSPAFGTTGELFFGEGSRLTVL.